The 30 T cell receptor beta chains listed next were all sequenced from one sample in a study of blood T cell repertoires in COVID-19. Repertoires were generated with immunoSEQ multiplex PCR, while TCRdb's copy carries only in-frame clones and drops some. The data show roughly 180,000 clones, roughly 80% seen once. Material: PBMCs or T cells enriched from blood (not recorded which). These receptor sequences come from a woman aged 35 to 49 with acute COVID-19.

The J gene is TRBJ2-1, the V gene TRBV9; 10 bases fit TRBD2. This CDR3 has 15 residues. Losses at the gene ends were 0 bases for V and 3 bases for J; bases not matched to a gene: 0. Germline V gene lookup returns CDR1 SGDLS and CDR2 YYNGEE. As DNA, the CDR3 is TGTGCCAGCAGCGTAGTAGCGGGAGGCTACAATGAGCAGTTCTTC. Amino acids: CASSVVAGGYNEQFF.

This clone has at least ten counts. This rearrangement joins TRBV6-4 to TRBJ2-3; 9 positions agree with TRBD2. CDR1 and CDR2 from the germline V gene are MRHNA and SNTAGT. The junction had 3 bases not matched to a gene; V was cut back by 3 bases and J by 2 bases. This CDR3 has 15 residues. The CDR3: CASSERLADTDTQYF. CDR3 sequence (DNA): TGTGCCAGCAGTGAACGACTAGCGGACACAGATACGCAGTATTTT.

This sequence joins TRBV5-6 and TRBJ1-4; D call uncertain. Germline loops: CDR1 SGHDT, CDR2 YYEEEE. The CDR3 sequence is 16 residues long. V was cut by 0 bases and J by 6 bases, with 15 bases left in between. CDR3: CASSLAVPLPYEKLFF. DNA of the CDR3: TGTGCCAGCAGCTTGGCGGTGCCACTCCCCTATGAAAAACTGTTTTTT.

The chain has TRBV4-1 and TRBJ1-2, with D uncertain. This CDR3 contains 15 residues. Deletions cut 0 bases from V and 3 bases from J, with 11 bases between. From germline, CDR1 is MGHRA and CDR2 YSYEKL. This chain's CDR3 is CASSQDINRDYGYTF. CDR3 bases: TGCGCCAGCAGCCAAGACATCAATCGCGACTATGGCTACACCTTC.

The rearrangement uses TRBV5-1 and TRBJ2-3; D is ambiguous. V dropped 0 bases and J dropped 5 bases, with 4 bases sitting between them. CDR1 SGHRS and CDR2 YFSETQ come from the germline V gene. CDR3 length: 12 amino acids. The CDR3 reads CASSLELDTQYF. The CDR3, as DNA: TGCGCCAGCAGCTTGGAACTAGATACGCAGTATTTT.

The rearrangement links TRBV19 to TRBJ1-1; D perhaps matches TRBD1 (5 bases). This CDR3 spans 13 amino acids. CDR1 and CDR2 (germline): LNHDA, SQIVND (reference sequence). V was shortened by 6 bases and J by 3 bases, with 11 bases between the two germline ends. The CDR3 sequence: CASSTGVYTEAFF. The CDR3 nucleotides are TGTGCCAGTAGCACAGGAGTCTACACTGAAGCTTTCTTT.

This clone was counted a few times. The J gene is TRBJ1-5, the V gene TRBV19; TRBD1 matches at 10 bases. V gave up 5 bases and J gave up 5 bases; unmatched junction bases: 9. Germline V CDR1 and CDR2: LNHDA, SQIVND (reference sequence). The CDR3 totals 16 residues. The CDR3 is CASSFGSGTGDQPQHF. The CDR3 bases are TGTGCCAGTAGTTTTGGAAGTGGGACAGGGGATCAGCCCCAGCATTTT.

V usage is TRBV5-1 and J usage is TRBJ1-2; tentatively, D is TRBD1 (5 bases). Trimming cost V 0 bases and J 8 bases, with 14 bases left between them. This CDR3 region has 14 residues. Per germline, CDR1 SGHRS and CDR2 YFSETQ. The CDR3 loop is CASSLGAGKGGYTF. For the CDR3, the DNA is TGCGCCAGCAGCTTGGGTGCAGGGAAAGGGGGCTACACCTTC. Complete variable domain (other parts from reference TRBV5-1 and TRBJ1-2): KAGVTQTPRYLIKTRGQQVTLSCSPISGHRSVSWYQQTPGQGLQFLFEYFSETQRNKGNFPGRFSGRQFSNSRSEMNVSTLELGDSALYLCASSLGAGKGGYTFGSGTRLTVV.

This clone was counted between two and nine times. Other DNA sequences in this sample translate to the same CDR3. The V call is TRBV5-1, the J call TRBJ1-1; D gene ambiguous. This CDR3 region has 14 residues. Germline V gene lookup returns CDR1 SGHRS and CDR2 YFSETQ. V lost 0 bases, J lost 0 bases, and 6 bases lay in between. Here the CDR3 reads CASSLDSLNTEAFF. CDR3 nucleotide sequence: TGCGCCAGCAGCTTGGACAGCCTGAACACTGAAGCTTTCTTT.

The CDR3, as DNA: TGTGCCAGCAGCTCCCACCTCAGAGGGATACCTTCTGGAAACACCATATATTTT. This encodes CASSSHLRGIPSGNTIYF. The chain recombines TRBV5-6 with TRBJ1-3; D uncertain. Trimming removed 3 bases at V and 1 base at J, with 20 bases between. Germline assignment: CDR1 SGHDT and CDR2 YYEEEE. The CDR3 runs 18 residues.

The V gene is TRBV9, the J gene TRBJ2-5; no firm D call. Trimming cost V 0 bases and J 3 bases, with 9 bases left between them. Germline V gives CDR1 SGDLS, CDR2 YYNGEE. This CDR3 region has 14 residues. This CDR3 reads CASSVGSTEETQYF. CDR3 nucleotides: TGTGCCAGCAGCGTAGGAAGCACAGAAGAGACCCAGTACTTC. Drawing the rest from reference TRBV9 and TRBJ2-5, the complete variable domain is DSGVTQTPKHLITATGQRVTLRCSPRSGDLSVYWYQQSLDQGLQFLIQYYNGEERAKGNILERFSAQQFPDLHSELNLSSLELGDSALYFCASSVGSTEETQYFGPGTRLLVL.

This clone was seen only once. The rearrangement uses TRBV2 and TRBJ2-2; 7 bases fit TRBD2. With V trimmed by 4 bases and J by 5 bases, 7 bases remained unmatched. This CDR3 is 15 amino acids long. Germline CDR1 SNHLY, CDR2 FYNNEI. In DNA, the CDR3 is TGTGCCAGCAGTGTGGGGGGAGGGCCAACCGGGGAGCTGTTTTTT. Its translation: CASSVGGGPTGELFF. The variable domain in full, completed from reference TRBV2 and TRBJ2-2, reads EPEVTQTPSHQVTQMGQEVILRCVPISNHLYFYWYRQILGQKVEFLVSFYNNEISEKSEIFDDQFSVERPDGSNFTLKIRSTKLEDSAMYFCASSVGGGPTGELFFGEGSRLTVL.

The chain carries TRBV5-1 and TRBJ1-1; D remains unclear. Trimming took 4 bases from V and 6 from J, leaving 16 bases between them. CDR3 length: 14 residues. The germline V gene has CDR1 SGHRS and CDR2 YFSETQ. CDR3 DNA sequence: TGCGCCAGCAGCGTCCCAGATTATCGGGCTGAAGCTTTCTTT. Protein: CASSVPDYRAEAFF.

The J gene is TRBJ2-1, the V gene TRBV6-5; 7 bases match TRBD2. The V gene's germline CDR1 is MNHEY and CDR2 SVGAGI. This CDR3 is 15 amino acids long. The J segment lost 5 bases and the V segment lost 2 bases, leaving 6 bases of the junction unmatched. The CDR3 protein is CASSYPQGGDNEQFF. CDR3 bases: TGTGCCAGCAGTTACCCCCAGGGAGGGGACAATGAGCAGTTCTTC.

The rearrangement links TRBV11-2 to TRBJ2-4; D ambiguous. CDR3 length equals 13 residues. Trimming took off 3 bases at V and 5 bases at J, with 8 bases between the two ends. Germline V lookup: CDR1 SGHAT, CDR2 FQNNGV. CDR3 loop: CASSFGEQNIQYF. The CDR3 region has the DNA TGTGCCAGCAGCTTTGGTGAGCAAAACATTCAGTACTTC.

The chain joins TRBV9 to TRBJ1-2; D possibly corresponds to TRBD1 (5 bases). V was shortened by 6 bases and J by 9 bases, with 18 bases between the two germline ends. The CDR3 extends over 13 amino acids. CDR1 SGDLS and CDR2 YYNGEE come from the germline V gene. The CDR3 is CASNGGSSWSYTF. CDR3 nucleotide sequence: TGTGCCAGCAACGGGGGGAGTTCTTGGAGCTACACCTTC.

The rearrangement uses TRBV7-9 and TRBJ1-3; D is uncertain. Germline CDR1 is SEHNR and CDR2 is FQNEAQ (reference sequence). V was trimmed by 2 bases and J by 4 bases, leaving 9 bases between them. The CDR3 length is 14 residues. The DNA for the CDR3 is TGTGCCAGCAGCTTAAGCGGGAGGGGAAACACCATATATTTT. Translated, it gives CASSLSGRGNTIYF.

The V gene is TRBV6-2 or TRBV6-3, the J gene TRBJ2-1; tentative D call: TRBD1 (7 bases). The V gene lost 2 bases and the J gene lost 7 bases, with 12 bases spanning the gap. Germline values: CDR1 MNHEY, CDR2 SVGEGT. The CDR3 extends over 14 amino acids. CDR3 residues: CASSYVPGGNEQFF. Here the CDR3 DNA reads TGTGCCAGCAGTTACGTCCCAGGGGGGAATGAGCAGTTCTTC.

As regards this clone: At one end the junction does not follow the germline gene, possibly because of a read error. The rearrangement links TRBV7-7 to TRBJ2-3; TRBD2 is a possible D gene (7 bases). CDR1 SSHAT and CDR2 FNYEAQ come from the germline V gene (reference sequence). This CDR3 has 15 amino acids. CDR3 amino acids: CASSPGGQGKDTQYF. The CDR3, as DNA: TGTGCTAGCAGCCCCGGGGGGCAGGGGAAGGATACGCAGTATTTT. Full variable domain (rest looked up from reference TRBV7-7 and TRBJ2-3): GAGVSQSPRYKVTKRGQDVTLRCDPISSHATLYWYQQALGQGPEFLTYFNYEAQPDKSGLPSDRFSAERPEGSISTLTIQRTEQRDSAMYRCASSPGGQGKDTQYFGPGTRLTVL.

The chain links TRBV6-4 to TRBJ2-5; D unresolved. In germline, CDR1 is MRHNA, CDR2 SNTAGT. V lost 8 bases and J 0 bases, leaving 4 bases between the germline ends. This CDR3 spans 11 amino acids. CDR3 sequence (DNA): TGTGCCAGCTCGTACCAAGAGACCCAGTACTTC. It is translated as CASSYQETQYF.

The chain is built from TRBV5-1 and TRBJ1-3; D gene ambiguous. Germline V gene lookup returns CDR1 SGHRS and CDR2 YFSETQ. This CDR3 is built from 14 residues. Trimming stripped 4 bases from V and 6 bases from J, with 14 bases between. The CDR3 region has the DNA TGCGCCAGCAGCCCTGGAGCCTCCGTAAACACCATATATTTT. Encoded protein: CASSPGASVNTIYF.

This sequence joins TRBV6-5 and TRBJ1-3; D unclear. Germline lookup yields CDR1 MNHEY and CDR2 SVGAGI. The CDR3 covers 14 residues. V lost 6 bases to trimming and J lost 4 bases, with 13 bases between them. The CDR3 here is CASRASRPGNTIYF. CDR3 DNA: TGTGCCAGCAGGGCTTCGAGGCCCGGAAACACCATATATTTT.

A remark on this clone: Other DNA sequences of this sample code for an identical CDR3. The V gene is TRBV24-1, the J gene TRBJ2-1; TRBD1 matches at 9 bases. The CDR3 sequence is 16 residues long. The ends lost 4 bases at V and 4 bases at J; junction bases unmatched: 7. CDR1 and CDR2 from the germline V gene are KGHDR and SFDVKD. The CDR3 spells CATSDPGQGLYNEQFF. The CDR3 nucleotides are TGTGCCACCAGTGACCCTGGACAGGGGCTGTACAATGAGCAGTTCTTC.

V usage is TRBV29-1 and J usage is TRBJ1-1, with D hard to call. The CDR3 is 13 residues long. CDR1 is SQVTM and CDR2 is ANQGSEA in the germline V gene. Trimming removed 1 base at V and 0 bases at J, with 6 bases between. The CDR3 coding sequence is TGCAGCGTTGAAGGCACACTGAACACTGAAGCTTTCTTT. Amino acid sequence: CSVEGTLNTEAFF.

This sequence joins TRBV19 and TRBJ2-6; unclear D gene. The V end lost 3 bases, the J end lost 0 bases, and 6 bases lay between the germline ends. CDR1 and CDR2 from the germline V gene are LNHDA and SQIVND (reference sequence). The CDR3 is 15 amino acids. As DNA, the CDR3 is TGTGCCAGTAGTATGCTCTACTCTGGGGCCAACGTCCTGACTTTC. Amino acid sequence: CASSMLYSGANVLTF.

A word on this clone: Distinct nucleotide sequences in the sample also encode this CDR3. The chain recombines TRBV6-5 with TRBJ2-1, with 10 positions matching TRBD2. The germline gives CDR1 MNHEY, CDR2 SVGAGI. The junction had 2 bases not matched to a gene; V was cut back by 6 bases and J by 0 bases. This CDR3 contains 15 residues. CDR3 residues: CASSSSGSSYNEQFF. The CDR3, as DNA: TGTGCCAGCAGCTCTAGCGGGAGCTCCTACAATGAGCAGTTCTTC.

The J gene is TRBJ2-1, the V gene TRBV11-2, with 11 bases aligning to TRBD2. CDR3 size: 16 residues. Looked up from germline, CDR1 is SGHAT and CDR2 is FQNNGV. Trimming removed 0 bases from V and 9 bases from J; junction bases left unmatched: 7. The CDR3 DNA is TGTGCCAGCAGCTTAGATCCTAGCGGGAGGCGGGGTGAGCAGTTCTTC. The encoded protein is CASSLDPSGRRGEQFF.

In its sample, this clone was seen a few times. The CDR3 region is CASSRGQGATGANVLTF. The CDR3 DNA reads as TGTGCCAGTAGCCGGGGACAGGGGGCGACTGGGGCCAACGTCCTGACTTTC. The chain links TRBV19 to TRBJ2-6, with TRBD1 matching 12 bases. Germline assignment: CDR1 LNHDA and CDR2 SQIVND (reference sequence). This CDR3 has 17 residues. Trimming took 6 bases from V and 2 from J; bases not matched to a gene: 5.

With respect to this clone: Other DNA sequences in this sample translate to the same CDR3. This chain links TRBV5-1 with TRBJ2-7, with 15 bases identical to TRBD2. The J segment lost 4 bases and the V segment lost 2 bases, leaving 10 bases of the junction unmatched. The germline V gene has CDR1 SGHRS and CDR2 YFSETQ. The CDR3 has 18 residues. The CDR3 nucleotides are TGCGCCAGCAGCTTTACACCGTCCGGGACTAGCGGGGGGTACGAGCAGTACTTC. Translating gives CASSFTPSGTSGGYEQYF.

CDR3 in DNA: TGTGCCAGCAGCTCCCCCCCCGGACTAGTGTATAACAGGCAGTTCTTC. Amino acids: CASSSPPGLVYNRQFF. The chain couples TRBV7-9 to TRBJ2-1; the match to TRBD2 covers 7 bases. This CDR3 contains 16 residues. Per germline, CDR1 SEHNR and CDR2 FQNEAQ (reference sequence). Germline trimming cut 4 bases from V and 12 bases from J; bases unmatched to any gene: 18.